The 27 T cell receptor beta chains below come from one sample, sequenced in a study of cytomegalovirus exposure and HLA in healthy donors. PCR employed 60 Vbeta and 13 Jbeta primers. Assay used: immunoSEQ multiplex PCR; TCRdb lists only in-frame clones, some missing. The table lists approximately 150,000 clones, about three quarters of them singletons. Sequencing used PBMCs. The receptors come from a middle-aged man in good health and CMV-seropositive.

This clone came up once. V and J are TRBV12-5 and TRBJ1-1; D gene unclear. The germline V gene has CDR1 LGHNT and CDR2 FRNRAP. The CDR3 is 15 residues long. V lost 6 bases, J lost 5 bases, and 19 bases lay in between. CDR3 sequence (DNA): TGTGCTAGTGGGCCGAGTCGGGGATCGGGAACTGAAGCTTTCTTT. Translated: CASGPSRGSGTEAFF.

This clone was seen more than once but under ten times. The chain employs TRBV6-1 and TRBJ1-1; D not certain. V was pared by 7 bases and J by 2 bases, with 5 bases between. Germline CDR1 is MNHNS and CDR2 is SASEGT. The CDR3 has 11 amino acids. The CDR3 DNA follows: TGTGCCAGCACCTTTAACACTGAAGCTTTCTTT. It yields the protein CASTFNTEAFF.

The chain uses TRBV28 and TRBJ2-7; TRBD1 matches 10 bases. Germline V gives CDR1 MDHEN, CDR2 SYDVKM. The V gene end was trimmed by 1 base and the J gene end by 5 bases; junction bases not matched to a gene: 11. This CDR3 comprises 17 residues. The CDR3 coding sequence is TGTGCCAGCAGTTTATACCGACCGGGACAGGGGATCAACGAGCAGTACTTC. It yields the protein CASSLYRPGQGINEQYF. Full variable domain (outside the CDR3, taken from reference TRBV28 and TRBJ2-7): DVKVTQSSRYLVKRTGEKVFLECVQDMDHENMFWYRQDPGLGLRLIYFSYDVKMKEKGDIPEGYSVSREKKERFSLILESASTNQTSMYLCASSLYRPGQGINEQYFGPGTRLTVT.

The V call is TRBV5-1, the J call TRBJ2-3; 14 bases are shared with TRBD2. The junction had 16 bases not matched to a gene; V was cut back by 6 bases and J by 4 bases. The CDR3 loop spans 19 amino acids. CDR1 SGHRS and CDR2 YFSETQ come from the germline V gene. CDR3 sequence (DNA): TGCGCCAGCATCCTAGCCGGGACTAGCGGGAGTTGGTCACCAGATACGCAGTATTTT. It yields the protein CASILAGTSGSWSPDTQYF. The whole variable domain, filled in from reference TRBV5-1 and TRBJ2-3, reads KAGVTQTPRYLIKTRGQQVTLSCSPISGHRSVSWYQQTPGQGLQFLFEYFSETQRNKGNFPGRFSGRQFSNSRSEMNVSTLELGDSALYLCASILAGTSGSWSPDTQYFGPGTRLTVL.

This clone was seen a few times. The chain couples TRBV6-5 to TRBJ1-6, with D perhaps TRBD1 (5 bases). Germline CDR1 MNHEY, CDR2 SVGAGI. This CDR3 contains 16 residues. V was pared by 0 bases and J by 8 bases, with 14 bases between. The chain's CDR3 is CASSYSRVRADSPLHF. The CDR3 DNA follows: TGTGCCAGCAGTTACTCCCGCGTCAGGGCTGATTCACCCCTCCACTTT.

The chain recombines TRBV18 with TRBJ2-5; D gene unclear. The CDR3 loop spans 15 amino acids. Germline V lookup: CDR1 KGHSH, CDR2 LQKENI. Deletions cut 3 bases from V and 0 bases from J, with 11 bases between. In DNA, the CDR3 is TGTGCCAGCTCACCGCTATCCGAGTACCAAGAGACCCAGTACTTC. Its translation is CASSPLSEYQETQYF.

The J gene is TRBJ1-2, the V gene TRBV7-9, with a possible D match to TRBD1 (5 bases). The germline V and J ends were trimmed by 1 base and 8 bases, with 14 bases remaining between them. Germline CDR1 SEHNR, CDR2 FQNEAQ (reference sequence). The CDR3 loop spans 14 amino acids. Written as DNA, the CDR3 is TGTGCCAGCAGCTTAGAAGAGGAGGGACGCGGCTACACCTTC. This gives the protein CASSLEEEGRGYTF.

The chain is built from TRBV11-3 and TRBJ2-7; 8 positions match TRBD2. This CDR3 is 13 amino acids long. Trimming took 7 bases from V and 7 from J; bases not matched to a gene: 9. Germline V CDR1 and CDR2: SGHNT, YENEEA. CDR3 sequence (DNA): TGTGCCAGCACCCTTAGCGGGAAGGTAGAGCAGTACTTC. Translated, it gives CASTLSGKVEQYF. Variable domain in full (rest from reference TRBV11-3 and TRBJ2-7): EAGVVQSPRYKIIEKKQPVAFWCNPISGHNTLYWYLQNLGQGPELLIRYENEEAVDDSQLPKDRFSAERLKGVDSTLKIQPAELGDSAVYLCASTLSGKVEQYFGPGTRLTVT.

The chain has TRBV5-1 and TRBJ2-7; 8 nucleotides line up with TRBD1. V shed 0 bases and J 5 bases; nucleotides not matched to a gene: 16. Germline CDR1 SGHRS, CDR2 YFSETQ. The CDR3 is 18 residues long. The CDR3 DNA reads TGCGCCAGCAGCTTGGCCCTAACACCGACAGGGGTGAAGAACGAGCAGTACTTC. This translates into CASSLALTPTGVKNEQYF. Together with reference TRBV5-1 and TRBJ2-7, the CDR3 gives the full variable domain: KAGVTQTPRYLIKTRGQQVTLSCSPISGHRSVSWYQQTPGQGLQFLFEYFSETQRNKGNFPGRFSGRQFSNSRSEMNVSTLELGDSALYLCASSLALTPTGVKNEQYFGPGTRLTVT.

This CDR3 is CASSQGRGPATDTQYF. For the CDR3, the DNA is TGCGCCAGCAGCCAAGGCAGGGGGCCCGCGACAGATACGCAGTATTTT. The chain joins TRBV4-1 to TRBJ2-3; 8 nucleotides agree with TRBD1. Germline CDR1 reads MGHRA; CDR2 reads YSYEKL. The CDR3 is made up of 16 amino acids. Trimming removed 1 base from V and 3 bases from J; junction bases left unmatched: 6.

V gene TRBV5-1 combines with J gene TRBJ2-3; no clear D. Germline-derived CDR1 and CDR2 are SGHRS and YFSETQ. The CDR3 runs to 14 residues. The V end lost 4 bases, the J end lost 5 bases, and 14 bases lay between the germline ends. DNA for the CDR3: TGCGCCAGCAGCCCCACCAAGGCAGGAGATACGCAGTATTTT. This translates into CASSPTKAGDTQYF. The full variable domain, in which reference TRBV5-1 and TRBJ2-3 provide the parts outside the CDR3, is KAGVTQTPRYLIKTRGQQVTLSCSPISGHRSVSWYQQTPGQGLQFLFEYFSETQRNKGNFPGRFSGRQFSNSRSEMNVSTLELGDSALYLCASSPTKAGDTQYFGPGTRLTVL.

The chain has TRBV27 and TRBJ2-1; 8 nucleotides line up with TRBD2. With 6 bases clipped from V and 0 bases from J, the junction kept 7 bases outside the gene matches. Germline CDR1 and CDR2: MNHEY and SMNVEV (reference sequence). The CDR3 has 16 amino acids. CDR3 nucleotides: TGTGCCAGCAGCAGACTAGCGCTGTCCTCCTACAATGAGCAGTTCTTC. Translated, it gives CASSRLALSSYNEQFF.

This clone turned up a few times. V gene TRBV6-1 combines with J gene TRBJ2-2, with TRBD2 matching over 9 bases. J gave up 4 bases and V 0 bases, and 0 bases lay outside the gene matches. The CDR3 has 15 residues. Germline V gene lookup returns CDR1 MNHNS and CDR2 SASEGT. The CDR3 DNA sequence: TGTGCCAGCAGTGAAGCTAGCGGGAGCACCGGGGAGCTGTTTTTT. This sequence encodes CASSEASGSTGELFF.

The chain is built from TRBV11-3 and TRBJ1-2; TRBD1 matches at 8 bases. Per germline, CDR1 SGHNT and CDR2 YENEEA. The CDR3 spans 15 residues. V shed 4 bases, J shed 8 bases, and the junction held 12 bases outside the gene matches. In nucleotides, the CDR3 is TGTGCCAGCAGCTCGACAGGGGCTGGATTGAGGGGCTACACCTTC. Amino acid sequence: CASSSTGAGLRGYTF. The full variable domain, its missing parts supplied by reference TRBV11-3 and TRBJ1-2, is EAGVVQSPRYKIIEKKQPVAFWCNPISGHNTLYWYLQNLGQGPELLIRYENEEAVDDSQLPKDRFSAERLKGVDSTLKIQPAELGDSAVYLCASSSTGAGLRGYTFGSGTRLTVV.

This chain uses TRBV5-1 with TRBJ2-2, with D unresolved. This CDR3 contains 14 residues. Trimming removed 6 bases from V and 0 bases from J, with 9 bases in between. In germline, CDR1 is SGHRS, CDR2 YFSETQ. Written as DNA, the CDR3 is TGCGCCAGCAACCGAGAACCGAACACCGGGGAGCTGTTTTTT. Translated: CASNREPNTGELFF.

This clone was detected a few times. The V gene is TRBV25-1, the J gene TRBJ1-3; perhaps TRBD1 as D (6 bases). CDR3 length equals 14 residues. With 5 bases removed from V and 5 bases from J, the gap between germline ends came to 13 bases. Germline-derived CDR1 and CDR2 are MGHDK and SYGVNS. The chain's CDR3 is CASSSAGVRNTIYF. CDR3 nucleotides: TGTGCCAGCAGTTCGGCAGGGGTTCGAAACACCATATATTTT.

For the CDR3, the DNA is TGCGCCAGCAGCTCAGACTTAAACAATGAGCAGTTCTTC. It is translated as CASSSDLNNEQFF. The chain recombines TRBV5-1 with TRBJ2-1; D is ambiguous. The V gene lost 3 bases and the J gene lost 5 bases, with 9 bases spanning the gap. The length of the CDR3 is 13 residues. The germline CDR1 and CDR2 sequences are SGHRS and YFSETQ.

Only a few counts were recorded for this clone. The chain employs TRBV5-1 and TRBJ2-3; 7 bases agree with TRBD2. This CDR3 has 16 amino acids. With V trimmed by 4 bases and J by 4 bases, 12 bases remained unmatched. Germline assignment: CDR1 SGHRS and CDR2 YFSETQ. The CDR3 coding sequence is TGCGCCAGCAGCAATGGTGGCGGGAGTTACGCAGATACGCAGTATTTT. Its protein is CASSNGGGSYADTQYF. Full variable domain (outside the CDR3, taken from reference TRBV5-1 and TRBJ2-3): KAGVTQTPRYLIKTRGQQVTLSCSPISGHRSVSWYQQTPGQGLQFLFEYFSETQRNKGNFPGRFSGRQFSNSRSEMNVSTLELGDSALYLCASSNGGGSYADTQYFGPGTRLTVL.

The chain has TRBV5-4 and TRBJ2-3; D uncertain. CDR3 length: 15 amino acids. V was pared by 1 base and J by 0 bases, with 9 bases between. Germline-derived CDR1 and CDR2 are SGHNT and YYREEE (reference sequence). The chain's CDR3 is CASSLFYSSTDTQYF. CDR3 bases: TGTGCCAGCAGCTTGTTCTACAGCAGCACAGATACGCAGTATTTT.

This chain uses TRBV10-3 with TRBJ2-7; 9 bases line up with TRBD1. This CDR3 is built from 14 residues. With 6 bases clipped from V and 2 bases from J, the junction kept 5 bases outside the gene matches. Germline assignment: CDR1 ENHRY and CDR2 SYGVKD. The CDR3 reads CAIRPGQGPYEQYF. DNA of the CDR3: TGTGCCATCAGACCGGGACAGGGTCCCTACGAGCAGTACTTC.

CDR3 nucleotides: TGTGCCAGCAGCCTAAACAGGGTTTTGGGAGAGACCCAGTACTTC. As protein: CASSLNRVLGETQYF. This chain connects TRBV11-3 to TRBJ2-5, with a tentative D call TRBD1 (6 bases). Germline V gene sequence: CDR1 SGHNT, CDR2 YENEEA. The V end was cut by 5 bases, the J end by 4 bases, with 17 bases between. The CDR3 runs 15 residues.

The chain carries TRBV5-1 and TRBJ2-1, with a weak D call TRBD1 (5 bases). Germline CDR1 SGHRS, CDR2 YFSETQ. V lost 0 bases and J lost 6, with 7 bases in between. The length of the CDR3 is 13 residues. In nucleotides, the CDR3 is TGCGCCAGCAGCTTGGGACAGCTCAATGAGCAGTTCTTC. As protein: CASSLGQLNEQFF.

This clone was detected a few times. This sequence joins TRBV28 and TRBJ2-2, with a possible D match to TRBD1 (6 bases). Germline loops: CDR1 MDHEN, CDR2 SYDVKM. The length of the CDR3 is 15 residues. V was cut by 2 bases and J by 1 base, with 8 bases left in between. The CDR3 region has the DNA TGTGCCAGCAGTTTACTGGGACAGAACACCGGGGAGCTGTTTTTT. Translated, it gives CASSLLGQNTGELFF.

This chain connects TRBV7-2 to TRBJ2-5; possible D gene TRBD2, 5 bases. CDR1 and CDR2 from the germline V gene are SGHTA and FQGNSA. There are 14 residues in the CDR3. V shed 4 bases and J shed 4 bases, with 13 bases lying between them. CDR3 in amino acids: CASSSPTSPETQYF. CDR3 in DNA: TGTGCCAGCAGCTCCCCCACTAGTCCAGAGACCCAGTACTTC.

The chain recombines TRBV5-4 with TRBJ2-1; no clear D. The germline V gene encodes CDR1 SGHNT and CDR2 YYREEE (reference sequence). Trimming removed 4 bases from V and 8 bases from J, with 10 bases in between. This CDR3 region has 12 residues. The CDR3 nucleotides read TGTGCCAGCAGCCCCCGACTCGATGAGCAGTTCTTC. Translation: CASSPRLDEQFF.

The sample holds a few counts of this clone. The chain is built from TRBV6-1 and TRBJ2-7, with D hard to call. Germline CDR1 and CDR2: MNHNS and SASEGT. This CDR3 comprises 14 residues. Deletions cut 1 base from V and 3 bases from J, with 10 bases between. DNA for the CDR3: TGTGCCAGCAGTGAAGGGCAGGTAGGCTACGAGCAGTACTTC. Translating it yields CASSEGQVGYEQYF.

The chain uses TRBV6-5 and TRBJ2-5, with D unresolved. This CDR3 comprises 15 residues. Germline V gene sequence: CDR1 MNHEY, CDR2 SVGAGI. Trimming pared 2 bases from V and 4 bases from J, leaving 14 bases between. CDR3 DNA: TGTGCCAGCAGTTACGCCCGGGTAACGGTAGAGACCCAGTACTTC. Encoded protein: CASSYARVTVETQYF.